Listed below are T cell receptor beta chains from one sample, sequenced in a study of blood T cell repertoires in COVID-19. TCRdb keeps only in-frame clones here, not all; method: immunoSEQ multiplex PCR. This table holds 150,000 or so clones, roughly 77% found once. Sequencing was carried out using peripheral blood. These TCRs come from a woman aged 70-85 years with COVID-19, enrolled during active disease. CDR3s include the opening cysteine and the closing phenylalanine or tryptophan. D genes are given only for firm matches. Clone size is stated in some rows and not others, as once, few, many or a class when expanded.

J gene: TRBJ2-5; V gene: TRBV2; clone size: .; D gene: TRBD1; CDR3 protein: CASSATGFGETQYF; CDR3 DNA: TGTGCCAGCAGTGCGACAGGGTTTGGAGAGACCCAGTACTTC
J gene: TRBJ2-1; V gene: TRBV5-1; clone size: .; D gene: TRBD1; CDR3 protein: CASSSRGPYNEQFF; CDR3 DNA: TGCGCCAGCAGCTCCAGGGGGCCATACAATGAGCAGTTCTTC
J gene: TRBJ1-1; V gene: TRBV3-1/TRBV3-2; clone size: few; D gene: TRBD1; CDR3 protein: CASSRYGTGANTEAFF; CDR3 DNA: TGTGCCAGCAGTCGTTATGGGACAGGGGCGAACACTGAAGCTTTCTTT
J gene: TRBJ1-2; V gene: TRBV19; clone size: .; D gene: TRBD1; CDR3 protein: CASSIRTGPSNYGYTF; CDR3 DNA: TGTGCCAGTAGTATCCGGACAGGGCCTTCCAACTATGGCTACACCTTC
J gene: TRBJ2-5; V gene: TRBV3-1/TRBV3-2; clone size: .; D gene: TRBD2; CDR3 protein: CASSQGLAGGRQETQYF; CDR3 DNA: TGTGCCAGCAGCCAGGGACTAGCGGGGGGGCGACAAGAGACCCAGTACTTC
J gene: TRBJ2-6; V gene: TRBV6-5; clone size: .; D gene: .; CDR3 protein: CASSRGTGANVLTF; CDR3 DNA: TGTGCCAGCAGTAGGGGTACCGGGGCCAACGTCCTGACTTTC
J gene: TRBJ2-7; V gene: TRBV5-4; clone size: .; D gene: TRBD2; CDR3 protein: CASSSRTSGGYEQYF; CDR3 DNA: TGTGCCAGCAGCTCAAGGACTAGCGGGGGGTACGAGCAGTACTTC
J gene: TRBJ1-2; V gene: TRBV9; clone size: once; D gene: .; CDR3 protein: CASSAGRQGTNYGYTF; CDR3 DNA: TGTGCCAGCAGCGCAGGACGGCAGGGGACTAACTATGGCTACACCTTC
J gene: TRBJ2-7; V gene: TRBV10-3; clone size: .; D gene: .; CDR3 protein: CAISESSSSYEQYF; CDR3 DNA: TGTGCCATCAGTGAGTCTAGCAGCTCCTACGAGCAGTACTTC
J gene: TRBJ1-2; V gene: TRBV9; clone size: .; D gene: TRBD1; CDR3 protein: CASSVEGQGAAGYTF; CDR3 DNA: TGTGCCAGCAGCGTCGAGGGACAGGGGGCAGCCGGCTACACCTTC
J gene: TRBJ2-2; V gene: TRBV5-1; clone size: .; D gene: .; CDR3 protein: CASSLQGTFRAGELFF; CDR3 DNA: TGCGCCAGCAGCCTCCAGGGGACCTTTCGAGCCGGGGAGCTGTTTTTT
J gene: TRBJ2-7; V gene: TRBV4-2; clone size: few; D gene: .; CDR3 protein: CASRPDSAYEQYF; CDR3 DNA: TGTGCCAGCAGGCCCGACAGCGCCTACGAGCAGTACTTC
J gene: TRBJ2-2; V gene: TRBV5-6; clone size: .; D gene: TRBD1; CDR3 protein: CASSLDGTGNTGELFF; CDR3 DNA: TGTGCCAGCAGCTTGGATGGGACAGGGAACACCGGGGAGCTGTTTTTT
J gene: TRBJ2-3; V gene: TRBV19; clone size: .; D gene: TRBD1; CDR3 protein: CASSKPGQGVDTQYF; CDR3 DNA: TGTGCCAGTAGCAAACCGGGACAGGGGGTGGATACGCAGTATTTT
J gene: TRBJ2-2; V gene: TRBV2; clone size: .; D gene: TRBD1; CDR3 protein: CASSGQGTNTGELFF; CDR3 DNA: TGTGCTAGCAGTGGACAGGGAACGAACACCGGGGAGCTGTTTTTT
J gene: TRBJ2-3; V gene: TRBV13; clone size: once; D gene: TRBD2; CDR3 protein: CASSLAGGPGTQYF; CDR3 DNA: TGTGCCAGCAGCTTAGCGGGGGGGCCAGGTACGCAGTATTTT
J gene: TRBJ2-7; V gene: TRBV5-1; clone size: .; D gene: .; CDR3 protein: CASSLQGNPYEQYF; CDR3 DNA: TGCGCCAGCAGCCTTCAGGGTAATCCCTACGAGCAGTACTTC
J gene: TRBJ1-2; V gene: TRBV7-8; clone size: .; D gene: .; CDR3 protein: CASSAGGGYGYTF; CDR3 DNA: TGTGCCAGCAGCGCGGGGGGGGGTTATGGCTACACCTTC
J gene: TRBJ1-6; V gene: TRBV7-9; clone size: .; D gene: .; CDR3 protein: CASSFGHINSPLHF; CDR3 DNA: TGTGCCAGCAGCTTTGGGCATATTAATTCACCCCTCCACTTT
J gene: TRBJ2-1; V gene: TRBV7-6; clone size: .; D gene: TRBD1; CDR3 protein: CASSSPLTGDDEQFF; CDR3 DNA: TGTGCCAGCAGCTCGCCCCTGACAGGGGACGATGAGCAGTTCTTC
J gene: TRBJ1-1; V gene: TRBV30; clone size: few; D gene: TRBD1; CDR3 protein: CAWSPRGVGEAFF; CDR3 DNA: TGTGCCTGGAGTCCCAGGGGGGTGGGTGAAGCTTTCTTT
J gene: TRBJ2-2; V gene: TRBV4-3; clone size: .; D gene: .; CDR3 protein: CASSRAEVNTGELFF; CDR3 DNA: TGCGCCAGCAGCCGGGCAGAAGTGAACACCGGGGAGCTGTTTTTT
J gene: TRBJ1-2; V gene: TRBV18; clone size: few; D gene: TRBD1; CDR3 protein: CASSPGTGFGYTF; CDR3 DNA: TGTGCCAGCTCACCAGGGACAGGGTTTGGCTACACCTTC
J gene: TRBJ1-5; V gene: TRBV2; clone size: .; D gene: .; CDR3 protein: CASRARVQPQHF; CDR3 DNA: TGTGCCAGCAGGGCCAGGGTTCAGCCCCAGCATTTT
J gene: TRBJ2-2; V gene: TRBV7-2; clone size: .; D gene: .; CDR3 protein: CASSLAGQGTGELFF; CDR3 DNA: TGTGCCAGCAGCTTAGCGGGTCAGGGGACCGGGGAGCTGTTTTTT
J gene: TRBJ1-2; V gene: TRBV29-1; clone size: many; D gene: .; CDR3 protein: CSVGSGGQGGYTF; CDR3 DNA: TGCAGCGTCGGGAGCGGGGGGCAAGGTGGCTACACCTTC
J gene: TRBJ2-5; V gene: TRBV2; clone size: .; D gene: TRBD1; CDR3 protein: CASSPQGVRQETQYF; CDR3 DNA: TGTGCCAGCAGTCCCCAGGGGGTAAGACAAGAGACCCAGTACTTC
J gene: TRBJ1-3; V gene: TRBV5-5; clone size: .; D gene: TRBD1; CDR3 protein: CASSPSGTGGNTIYF; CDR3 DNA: TGTGCCAGCAGCCCGTCGGGGACAGGCGGAAACACCATATATTTT
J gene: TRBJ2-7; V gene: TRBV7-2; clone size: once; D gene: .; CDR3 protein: CASSRGSPSYEQYF; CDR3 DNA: TGTGCCAGCTCCAGAGGCAGTCCCTCCTACGAGCAGTACTTC
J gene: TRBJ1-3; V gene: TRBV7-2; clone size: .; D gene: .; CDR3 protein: CASSFNRGAGNTIYF; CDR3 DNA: TGTGCCAGCAGCTTCAATCGGGGGGCCGGAAACACCATATATTTT
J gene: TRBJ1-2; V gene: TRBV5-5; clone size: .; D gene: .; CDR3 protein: CASSLVQNYGYTF; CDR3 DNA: TGTGCCAGCAGCTTGGTCCAGAACTATGGCTACACCTTC
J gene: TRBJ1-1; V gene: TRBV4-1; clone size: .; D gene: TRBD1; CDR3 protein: CASSQGTGGNTEAFF; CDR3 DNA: TGCGCCAGCAGCCAAGGGACAGGGGGGAACACTGAAGCTTTCTTT
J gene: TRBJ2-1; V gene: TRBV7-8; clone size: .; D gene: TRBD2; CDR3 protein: CASSSPSGDNEQFF; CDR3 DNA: TGTGCCAGCAGCTCACCTAGCGGGGACAATGAGCAGTTCTTC
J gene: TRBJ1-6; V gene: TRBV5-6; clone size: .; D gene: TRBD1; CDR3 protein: CASSNRDRGLSSYNSPLHF; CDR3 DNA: TGTGCCAGCAGCAACCGGGACAGGGGACTTAGCTCCTATAATTCACCCCTCCACTTT
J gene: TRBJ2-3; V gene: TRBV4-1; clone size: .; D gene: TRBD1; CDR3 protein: CASSQKDQGAGDTQYF; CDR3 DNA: TGCGCCAGCAGCCAAAAGGATCAGGGGGCAGGTGATACGCAGTATTTT
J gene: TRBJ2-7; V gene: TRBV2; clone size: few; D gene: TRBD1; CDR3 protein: CASSGQGNEQYF; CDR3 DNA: TGTGCCAGCAGTGGACAGGGAAACGAGCAGTACTTC
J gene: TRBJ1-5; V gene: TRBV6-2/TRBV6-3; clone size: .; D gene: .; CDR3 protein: CASSRRGGNQPQHF; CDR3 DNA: TGTGCCAGCAGCCGGCGGGGGGGAAATCAGCCCCAGCATTTT
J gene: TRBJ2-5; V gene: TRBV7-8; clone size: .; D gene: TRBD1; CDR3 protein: CASSLGQGGSETQYF; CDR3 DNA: TGTGCCAGCAGCTTAGGACAGGGGGGCTCTGAGACCCAGTACTTC
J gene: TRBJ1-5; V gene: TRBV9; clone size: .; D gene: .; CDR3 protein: CASGGDFNQPQHF; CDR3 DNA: TGTGCCAGCGGCGGAGACTTCAATCAGCCCCAGCATTTT
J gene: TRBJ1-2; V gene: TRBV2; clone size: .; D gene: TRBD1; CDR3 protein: CASAAQGAQGYTF; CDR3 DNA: TGTGCCAGCGCGGCACAGGGGGCGCAGGGCTACACCTTC
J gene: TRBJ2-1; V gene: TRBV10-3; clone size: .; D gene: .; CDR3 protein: CANRGSEGNEQFF; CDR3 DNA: TGTGCCAACCGGGGTTCCGAGGGAAATGAGCAGTTCTTC
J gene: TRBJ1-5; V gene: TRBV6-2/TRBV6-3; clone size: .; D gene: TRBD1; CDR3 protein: CASSYRTGQSNQPQHF; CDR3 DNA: TGTGCCAGCAGTTACAGGACAGGACAAAGCAATCAGCCCCAGCATTTT
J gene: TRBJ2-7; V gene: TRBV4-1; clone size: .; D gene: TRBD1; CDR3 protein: CASAAWTGYSYEQYF; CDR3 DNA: TGCGCCAGCGCCGCTTGGACAGGGTACTCCTACGAGCAGTACTTC
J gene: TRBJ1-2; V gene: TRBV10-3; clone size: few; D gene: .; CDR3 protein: CAISDLGQGIYGYTF; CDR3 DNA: TGTGCCATCAGTGATTTGGGGCAGGGCATCTATGGCTACACCTTC
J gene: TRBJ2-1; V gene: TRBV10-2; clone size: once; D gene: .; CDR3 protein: CASKEGGGQYNEQFF; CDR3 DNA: TGCGCCAGCAAGGAAGGGGGGGGCCAGTACAATGAGCAGTTCTTC
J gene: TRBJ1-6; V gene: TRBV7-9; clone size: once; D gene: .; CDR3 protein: CASRGTLNSPLHF; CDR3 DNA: TGTGCCAGCAGAGGGACACTAAATTCACCCCTCCACTTT
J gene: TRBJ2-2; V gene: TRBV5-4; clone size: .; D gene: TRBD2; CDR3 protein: CASSSVAGGYTGELFF; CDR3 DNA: TGTGCCAGCAGCTCGGTAGCGGGGGGCTACACCGGGGAGCTGTTTTTT
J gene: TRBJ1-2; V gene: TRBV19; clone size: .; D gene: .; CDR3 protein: CASSISQSYGYTF; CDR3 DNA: TGTGCCAGTAGTATAAGTCAGTCGTATGGCTACACCTTC
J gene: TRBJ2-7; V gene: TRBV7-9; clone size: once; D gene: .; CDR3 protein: CASSRSGGDGEQYF; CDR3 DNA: TGTGCCAGCAGTCGTTCGGGTGGTGATGGCGAGCAGTACTTC
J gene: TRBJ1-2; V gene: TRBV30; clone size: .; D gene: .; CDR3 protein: CAWSFMDRGTHGYTF; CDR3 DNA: TGTGCCTGGAGTTTTATGGATCGTGGGACACACGGCTACACCTTC
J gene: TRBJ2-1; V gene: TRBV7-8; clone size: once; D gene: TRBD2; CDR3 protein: CASSRRALAGTGEQFF; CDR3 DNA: TGTGCCAGCAGCCGGCGGGCGCTAGCGGGGACGGGTGAGCAGTTCTTC
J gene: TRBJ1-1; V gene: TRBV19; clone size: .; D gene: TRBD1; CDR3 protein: CASSPPDRGRRSEAFF; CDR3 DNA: TGTGCCAGTAGTCCGCCGGACAGGGGGCGCCGGTCTGAAGCTTTCTTT
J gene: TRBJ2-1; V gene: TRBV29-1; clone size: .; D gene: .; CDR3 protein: CSVEGGLSSYNEQFF; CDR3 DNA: TGCAGCGTTGAAGGGGGGCTTAGCTCCTACAATGAGCAGTTCTTC
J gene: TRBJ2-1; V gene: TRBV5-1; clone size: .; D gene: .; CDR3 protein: CASSLRGQVYNEQFF; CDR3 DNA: TGCGCCAGCAGCCTAAGAGGGCAGGTTTACAATGAGCAGTTCTTC